These T cell receptor beta chains were read from a single sample in a study of PD-1 blockade in mismatch repair-deficient tumors. TCRdb keeps only in-frame clones here, not all; method: immunoSEQ multiplex PCR. The sample gives 25,000 to 30,000 clones, 70% to 85% of which show up once; 2.5% to 3% is in the top ten. The sample was PBMCs, taken before pembrolizumab treatment. The source is an adult with mismatch repair-deficient cancer. CDR3s include the opening cysteine and the closing phenylalanine or tryptophan. D genes are given only for firm matches.

V	J	D	CDR3	DNA
TRBV18	TRBJ2-7	TRBD2	CASSPPPSGRGAYEQYF	TGTGCCAGCTCACCACCCCCTAGCGGGAGGGGGGCCTACGAGCAGTACTTC
TRBV7-3	TRBJ2-1	-	CASSLTLAFSNEQFF	TGTGCCAGCAGCTTAACGCTAGCATTTAGCAATGAGCAGTTCTTC
TRBV19	TRBJ2-5	-	CASSMRHAETQYF	TGTGCCAGTAGTATGAGGCACGCGGAGACCCAGTACTTC
TRBV2	TRBJ1-4	TRBD1	CASSRDRAQRNEKLFF	TGTGCCAGCAGCCGGGACAGGGCCCAAAGAAATGAAAAACTGTTTTTT
TRBV7-9	TRBJ1-1	-	CASSLNPPAGAGNTEAFF	TGTGCCAGCAGCTTAAACCCGCCGGCGGGGGCGGGGAACACTGAAGCTTTCTTT
TRBV15	TRBJ2-5	-	CATSRDQGKETQYF	TGTGCCACCAGCAGAGACCAGGGAAAAGAGACCCAGTACTTC
TRBV6-1	TRBJ1-2	-	CASSLTGNYGYTF	TGTGCCAGCAGCTTGACAGGCAACTATGGCTACACCTTC
TRBV5-1	TRBJ1-5	-	CASSLVPSNQPQHF	TGCGCCAGCAGCTTGGTCCCGAGCAATCAGCCCCAGCATTTT
TRBV19	TRBJ1-1	TRBD1	CASSVTGGAEAFF	TGTGCCAGTAGTGTGACAGGGGGGGCTGAAGCTTTCTTT
TRBV10-3	TRBJ1-3	-	CAIGSAGSGNTIYF	TGTGCCATCGGGTCGGCAGGCTCTGGAAACACCATATATTTT
TRBV12-5	TRBJ2-3	TRBD2	CASGLVSTSNLAGGFADTQYF	TGTGCTAGTGGTTTGGTATCAACCTCGAATCTAGCGGGAGGTTTCGCAGATACGCAGTATTTT